Listed here is a single T cell receptor beta chain. Antigen specificity is unknown. V dropped 0 bases and J dropped 9 bases, with 9 bases sitting between them. The CDR3 runs to 13 residues. Germline V CDR1 and CDR2: LNHDA, SQIVND (reference sequence). Sequencing used immunoSEQ version 4 in survey mode. Using immunoSEQ multiplex PCR, the repertoire was profiled, and TCRdb retains in-frame clones only, with some absent. The sample shows under 60,000 clones, more than 70% of them seen only once. The data derive from a study of persistence of HIV-infected CD4 T cells. On the study more broadly: Suppressive ART had lasted a median of around eight years.

Lysates of CMV-infected fibroblasts at 10 ug/mL stimulated these cells. Memory cells lacking CD40L and CD69 with high CD45RO were sorted. The TCR comes from an adult man with HIV who was CMV-seropositive. This specimen was CD4+ T cells sorted from PBMCs after approximately 18-hour stimulation, taken from a patient who received antiretroviral therapy. The rearrangement links TRBV19 to TRBJ1-5; D remains ambiguous. CDR3 in amino acids: CASSIDREGPQHF. In DNA form, the CDR3 reads TGTGCCAGTAGTATAGATCGTGAAGGGCCCCAGCATTTT.